Below, 27 T cell receptor beta chains from the same sample are listed, as sequenced in a study of human T cells and chemical hapten exposure. As to time point: patch test 1, 2 weeks after DPC sensitization. The treatment: therapeutic diphenylcyclopropenone sensitization with weekly scalp DPC. TCRdb used MiXCR to reprocess the RACE reads, holding one entry per CDR3 protein. Of 370,000 or so distinct CDR3 sequences in the sample, 4% to 5.5% were seen once. The sequenced sample was whole blood, obtained in connection with sensitization to the hapten diphenylcyclopropenone (DPC). The source of these receptors is a woman in her 50s with alopecia areata. Some clones in this sample may be carry-over from other donors' samples.

This sequence joins TRBV28 and TRBJ2-1, with D unresolved. V was trimmed by 7 bases and J by 0 bases, leaving 10 bases between them. Looked up from germline, CDR1 is MDHEN and CDR2 is SYDVKM. This CDR3 is built from 14 residues. DNA of the CDR3: TGTGCCAGCACCCTGGGCCTCTCCTACAATGAGCAGTTCTTC. Translating it yields CASTLGLSYNEQFF.

This clonotype turned up a few times. The DNA of the CDR3 is TGTGCCTGGAGTGTAGGGCAGGGGAATTCACCCCTCCACTTT. Its protein is CAWSVGQGNSPLHF. The chain recombines TRBV30 with TRBJ1-6, with D perhaps TRBD1 (6 bases). CDR1 is GTSNPN, CDR2 SVGIG, per germline (reference sequence). The CDR3 length is 14 residues. Trimming removed 0 bases from V and 7 bases from J, with 10 bases in between.

In this sample, this clonotype turned up many times. The DNA of the CDR3 is TGTGCCAGCAGCCGAGGGCTTGTAGGGCTGGAGACCTACGAGCAGTACTTC. Translation: CASSRGLVGLETYEQYF. V gene TRBV3-1 combines with J gene TRBJ2-7; a possible D gene is TRBD2 (5 bases). Germline V gene data show CDR1 as LGHDT and CDR2 as YNNKEL (reference sequence). The CDR3 has 17 amino acids. V was cut by 4 bases and J by 2 bases, with 21 bases left in between.

This clonotype was seen at least ten times. The rearrangement links TRBV4-2 to TRBJ2-1; D tentatively fits TRBD1 or TRBD2 (5 bases each). The V gene's germline CDR1 is LGHNA and CDR2 YNFKEQ. This CDR3 comprises 13 residues. V lost 4 bases, J lost 6 bases, and 10 bases lay in between. The CDR3 protein is CASSLPRGNEQFF. DNA of the CDR3: TGTGCCAGCAGCCTCCCGAGGGGCAATGAGCAGTTCTTC.

This clonotype has at least ten counts. This rearrangement joins TRBV6-5 to TRBJ2-1, with D perhaps matching TRBD2 (6 bases). V lost 4 bases, J lost 9 bases, and 13 bases lay in between. The CDR3 consists of 13 residues. Germline assignment: CDR1 MNHEY and CDR2 SVGAGI. The CDR3 DNA follows: TGTGCCAGCAGTTCGTTTCGGGACTTTGAGCAGTTCTTC. It translates to CASSSFRDFEQFF.

This clonotype was found many times. CDR3 DNA: TGCAGCGCCTGGCGGACGGGAGAGCAGTTCTTC. Translating gives CSAWRTGEQFF. This rearrangement joins TRBV29-1 to TRBJ2-1, with D perhaps TRBD2 (5 bases). Looked up from germline, CDR1 is SQVTM and CDR2 is ANQGSEA. This CDR3 has 11 amino acids. V was trimmed by 7 bases and J by 10 bases, leaving 14 bases between them.

V and J are TRBV15 and TRBJ1-5; TRBD1 matches at 10 bases. CDR1 and CDR2 (germline): LNHNV, YYDKDF (reference sequence). J gave up 6 bases and V 3 bases, and 8 bases lay outside the gene matches. This CDR3 region has 16 residues. CDR3 sequence: CATSSPLGTGAQPQHF. The CDR3 region has the DNA TGTGCCACCAGCAGTCCCCTCGGGACAGGGGCTCAGCCCCAGCATTTT.

This clonotype has more than one count but fewer than ten. The chain carries TRBV20-1 and TRBJ2-7; D possibly uses TRBD1 or TRBD2 (6 bases each). Germline values: CDR1 DFQATT, CDR2 SNEGSKA (reference sequence). Trimming cost V 6 bases and J 2 bases, with 14 bases left between them. The CDR3 covers 13 residues. The chain's CDR3 is CSASGGPAYEQYF. The DNA for the CDR3 is TGCAGTGCGAGTGGGGGGCCAGCCTACGAGCAGTACTTC.

This clonotype was seen more than once but under ten times. The chain combines TRBV11-2 with TRBJ1-5; 8 positions match TRBD1. Germline-derived CDR1 and CDR2 are SGHAT and FQNNGV. This CDR3 is built from 16 residues. Germline trimming cut 1 base from V and 9 bases from J; bases unmatched to any gene: 11. CDR3 in DNA: TGTGCCAGCAGCTTAGGGGCAGGGGGCCTTCCGGGGCCCCAGCATTTT. Protein product: CASSLGAGGLPGPQHF.

This clonotype came up a few times. V usage is TRBV6-5 and J usage is TRBJ2-2; D might be TRBD2 (6 bases). Germline V lookup: CDR1 MNHEY, CDR2 SVGAGI. The CDR3 length is 16 residues. Trimming removed 5 bases at V and 6 bases at J, with 19 bases between. CDR3 protein: CASSKWAGRFAGELFF. The DNA for the CDR3 is TGTGCCAGCAGTAAATGGGCAGGGAGGTTTGCCGGGGAGCTGTTTTTT.

CDR3 sequence reads: CASRRPGTANTEAFF. The CDR3, as DNA: TGTGCCAGCAGAAGACCCGGGACAGCGAACACTGAAGCTTTCTTT. V and J are TRBV11-2 and TRBJ1-1; the match to TRBD1 covers 7 bases. This CDR3 comprises 15 residues. Germline values: CDR1 SGHAT, CDR2 FQNNGV. V lost 6 bases and J lost 1; bases outside the gene matches: 8.

This clonotype was observed a handful of times. The CDR3 DNA follows: TGTGCCAGCAGCGGACAGGACAAAAACATTCAGTACTTC. Its translation is CASSGQDKNIQYF. V usage is TRBV13 and J usage is TRBJ2-4, with 7 bases aligning to TRBD1. The CDR3 length is 13 residues. V lost 5 bases, J lost 3 bases, and 1 base stayed unmatched. In germline, CDR1 is PRHDT, CDR2 FYEKMQ (reference sequence).

In its sample, this clonotype was seen a few times. The chain couples TRBV29-1 to TRBJ1-2, with 7 positions matching TRBD1. The CDR3 sequence is 11 residues long. Trimming cost V 6 bases and J 8 bases; bases outside gene matches: 6. The germline V gene has CDR1 SQVTM and CDR2 ANQGSEA. The CDR3 DNA reads as TGCAGCGTGTCCACAGGGGTCGGCTACACCTTC. This sequence encodes CSVSTGVGYTF.

This clonotype was found many times. The genes are TRBV12-3 or TRBV12-4 and TRBJ1-4, with D uncertain. Trimming removed 4 bases at V and 10 bases at J, with 10 bases between. The CDR3 has 12 residues. Here the CDR3 DNA reads TGTGCCAGCAGTTCCACTCAAGCAAAACTGTTTTTT. It specifies CASSSTQAKLFF.

This clonotype was counted ten times or more. The V gene is TRBV2, the J gene TRBJ1-1; D is undetermined. The CDR3 sequence is 14 residues long. Germline V gene lookup returns CDR1 SNHLY and CDR2 FYNNEI. V was pared by 2 bases and J by 6 bases, with 13 bases between. CDR3 residues: CASSEYTRLAEAFF. CDR3 DNA sequence: TGTGCCAGCAGTGAATATACCAGGCTCGCTGAAGCTTTCTTT. The variable domain in full, completed from reference TRBV2 and TRBJ1-1, reads EPEVTQTPSHQVTQMGQEVILRCVPISNHLYFYWYRQILGQKVEFLVSFYNNEISEKSEIFDDQFSVERPDGSNFTLKIRSTKLEDSAMYFCASSEYTRLAEAFFGQGTRLTVV.

This clonotype was observed many times. This sequence joins TRBV20-1 and TRBJ2-7; a possible D gene is TRBD2 (6 bases). The CDR3 totals 15 residues. Germline CDR1 DFQATT, CDR2 SNEGSKA (reference sequence). Trimming cost V 6 bases and J 1 base, with 19 bases left between them. Here the CDR3 reads CSAGQEGLASYEQYF. In DNA, the CDR3 is TGCAGTGCCGGGCAGGAGGGCCTGGCGTCCTACGAGCAGTACTTC.

This clonotype was counted many times. This chain links TRBV4-1 with TRBJ1-2; possible D gene TRBD1, 5 bases. Germline V gene data show CDR1 as MGHRA and CDR2 as YSYEKL. The CDR3 is 15 residues long. The V end was cut by 4 bases, the J end by 4 bases, with 16 bases between. The CDR3 spells CASSRNLQGSYGYTF. In DNA, the CDR3 is TGCGCCAGCAGCCGCAACCTTCAGGGATCCTATGGCTACACCTTC.

The V gene is TRBV6-5, the J gene TRBJ2-3; the match to TRBD2 covers 7 bases. The J segment lost 0 bases and the V segment lost 6 bases, leaving 9 bases of the junction unmatched. The CDR3 spans 16 residues. Germline V gene sequence: CDR1 MNHEY, CDR2 SVGAGI. The CDR3 nucleotides read TGTGCCAGCAGCCCATGGGAGGGAGCTAGCACAGATACGCAGTATTTT. The encoded protein is CASSPWEGASTDTQYF.

The chain recombines TRBV18 with TRBJ2-2, with D possibly TRBD2 on 5 matching bases. CDR3 length equals 15 residues. CDR1 is KGHSH, CDR2 LQKENI, per germline. V was clipped by 5 bases and J by 3 bases, with 13 bases between them. The CDR3 is CASSTKAVDTGELFF. CDR3 in DNA: TGTGCCAGCTCAACCAAAGCGGTTGACACCGGGGAGCTGTTTTTT.

This clonotype turned up a few times. The chain is built from TRBV5-1 and TRBJ1-1; no firm D call. The germline CDR1 and CDR2 sequences are SGHRS and YFSETQ. V was pared by 4 bases and J by 0 bases, with 16 bases between. This CDR3 is 16 amino acids long. The CDR3 nucleotides read TGCGCCAGCAGCCCCCCGGCAGTGAATTTGAACACTGAAGCTTTCTTT. It translates to CASSPPAVNLNTEAFF.

This clonotype was picked up many times. J is TRBJ2-7 and V is TRBV6-5, with 9 bases identical to TRBD2. Germline CDR1 and CDR2: MNHEY and SVGAGI. The CDR3 is 13 amino acids. Trimming cost V 2 bases and J 6 bases; bases outside gene matches: 2. CDR3 nucleotide sequence: TGTGCCAGCAGTTACGGGACTAGCTCCGAGCAGTACTTC. Translated, it gives CASSYGTSSEQYF.

This clonotype was picked up many times. The rearrangement links TRBV12-3 or TRBV12-4 to TRBJ2-3; D is unclear. This CDR3 spans 14 amino acids. The germline V and J ends were trimmed by 5 bases and 5 bases, with 14 bases remaining between them. The CDR3 sequence: CASSTRPGGDTQYF. For the CDR3, the DNA is TGTGCCAGCAGTACACGCCCTGGTGGAGATACGCAGTATTTT.

This clonotype was found many times. The gene calls are TRBV7-9 and TRBJ2-3; D unclear. This CDR3 has 10 residues. The V gene's germline CDR1 is SEHNR and CDR2 FQNEAQ (reference sequence). Deletions cut 9 bases from V and 10 bases from J, with 11 bases between. In DNA, the CDR3 is TGTGCCAGTGGTGGAGTAGCGCAGTATTTT. Its protein is CASGGVAQYF.

This clonotype was observed many times. V usage is TRBV3-1 and J usage is TRBJ2-3; 8 bases line up with TRBD2. Trimming at V came to 6 bases and at J to 2 bases, leaving 10 bases not matched to a gene. CDR1 is LGHDT and CDR2 is YNNKEL in the germline V gene (reference sequence). The CDR3 is 16 amino acids. As DNA, the CDR3 is TGTGCCAGCAGTCCCCTAGCGGGTGGTCCCACAGATACGCAGTATTTT. Its translation: CASSPLAGGPTDTQYF.

The chain is built from TRBV7-8 and TRBJ2-1, with 10 bases lining up with TRBD2. Germline assignment: CDR1 SGHVS and CDR2 FQNEAQ. The CDR3 extends over 14 amino acids. Germline trimming cut 4 bases from V and 6 bases from J; bases unmatched to any gene: 3. CDR3 in amino acids: CASSWASGGNEQFF. In DNA form, the CDR3 reads TGTGCCAGCAGCTGGGCTAGCGGGGGCAATGAGCAGTTCTTC.

This clonotype was seen a few times. The V call is TRBV6-2 or TRBV6-3, the J call TRBJ1-5; D is uncertain. Trimming removed 4 bases at V and 3 bases at J, with 10 bases between. There are 14 residues in the CDR3. CDR1 and CDR2 from the germline V gene are MNHEY and SVGEGT. In DNA form, the CDR3 reads TGTGCCAGCAGTTTCCGACGGGTCAATCAGCCCCAGCATTTT. This codes for CASSFRRVNQPQHF.

This clonotype was found many times. V is TRBV6-6 and J is TRBJ1-5, with D unclear. The length of the CDR3 is 12 residues. Germline loops: CDR1 MNHNY, CDR2 SVGAGI (reference sequence). The V end was cut by 7 bases, the J end by 4 bases, with 8 bases between. The CDR3 protein is CASTNSNQPQHF. DNA for the CDR3: TGTGCCAGCACCAACAGTAATCAGCCCCAGCATTTT.